Below are 12 T cell receptor beta chains sequenced from a single sample in a study of monozygotic twins with inflammatory bowel disease. Reanalyzing the 5' RACE reads, TCRdb keeps one entry per CDR3 protein, without DNA. This sample's table reports some 130,000 distinct CDR3 sequences. The source material was blood. These receptors came from a human donor with ulcerative colitis or Crohn's disease, or a healthy co-twin of an affected twin (not recorded which).

The rearrangement joins TRBV29-1 to TRBJ1-1. Germline assignment: CDR1 SQVTM and CDR2 ANQGSEA. The CDR3 is made up of 14 amino acids. CDR3 loop: CSAPPAGGRGEAFF. The whole variable domain, remainder taken from reference TRBV29-1 and TRBJ1-1, is SAVISQKPSRDICQRGTSLTIQCQVDSQVTMMFWYRQQPGQSLTLIATANQGSEATYESGFVIDKFPISRPNLTFSTLTVSNMSPEDSSIYLCSAPPAGGRGEAFFGQGTRLTVV.

The chain carries TRBV7-2 and TRBJ1-5; with no DNA, the TCRdb D assignment of TRBD1 cannot be verified. This CDR3 comprises 14 residues. Germline V CDR1 and CDR2: SGHTA, FQGNSA. The CDR3 reads CASSPPGQGQPQHF.

The chain carries TRBV28 and TRBJ2-5; TCRdb's D gene call, TRBD2, goes unchecked for lack of DNA. CDR3 size: 19 residues. Germline V gene data show CDR1 as MDHEN and CDR2 as SYDVKM. This CDR3 reads CASSLRPGTSGTGQETQYF.

This chain links TRBV27 with TRBJ2-3. The germline V gene encodes CDR1 MNHEY and CDR2 SMNVEV (reference sequence). This CDR3 contains 15 residues. CDR3 region: CASSLLGSRTDTQYF.

This chain joins TRBV11-3 and TRBJ2-2; as DNA is missing, the TRBD1 call by TCRdb cannot be tested. In germline, CDR1 is SGHNT, CDR2 YENEEA. This CDR3 spans 12 amino acids. The CDR3 reads CASSSRTRELFF.

The rearrangement uses TRBV7-2 and TRBJ2-3; TCRdb names TRBD2, which stays unverified in the absence of DNA. This CDR3 comprises 16 residues. In germline, CDR1 is SGHTA, CDR2 FQGNSA. CDR3 amino acids: CASSLEGREQIDTQYF. Complete variable domain (other parts from reference TRBV7-2 and TRBJ2-3): GAGVSQSPSNKVTEKGKDVELRCDPISGHTALYWYRQSLGQGLEFLIYFQGNSAPDKSGLPSDRFSAERTGGSVSTLTIQRTQQEDSAVYLCASSLEGREQIDTQYFGPGTRLTVL.

The chain has TRBV5-4 and TRBJ2-1; TCRdb's D call of TRBD2 is untestable without DNA. Germline V gene data show CDR1 as SGHNT and CDR2 as YYREEE (reference sequence). The CDR3 runs 16 residues. CDR3 amino acids: CASSLTFEEGYNEQFF.

The V gene is TRBV11-2, the J gene TRBJ2-6; absent DNA, TCRdb's TRBD2 call cannot be checked. CDR3 size: 19 residues. CDR1 is SGHAT and CDR2 is FQNNGV in the germline V gene. The CDR3 loop is CASSLVTGLGLSGANVLTF.

CDR3 residues: CASSLQGGLYNEQFF. The chain employs TRBV11-2 and TRBJ2-1; TCRdb's assignment of TRBD1 cannot be checked, as there is no DNA. The CDR3 extends over 15 amino acids. The germline CDR1 and CDR2 sequences are SGHAT and FQNNGV.

The chain combines TRBV7-7 with TRBJ1-1. Germline V gives CDR1 SSHAT, CDR2 FNYEAQ (reference sequence). The CDR3 totals 16 residues. CDR3: CASSPYIAGGRTEAFF.

The J gene is TRBJ2-7, the V gene TRBV7-9. The CDR3 loop spans 13 amino acids. Germline V gives CDR1 SEHNR, CDR2 FQNEAQ (reference sequence). The CDR3 loop reads CASSLAAVYEQYF.

Here the CDR3 reads CASSPGQATGELFF. The chain combines TRBV7-3 with TRBJ2-2; TCRdb lists TRBD1, though no DNA is available to test this call. CDR1 and CDR2 from the germline V gene are SGHTA and FQGTGA. There are 14 residues in the CDR3.